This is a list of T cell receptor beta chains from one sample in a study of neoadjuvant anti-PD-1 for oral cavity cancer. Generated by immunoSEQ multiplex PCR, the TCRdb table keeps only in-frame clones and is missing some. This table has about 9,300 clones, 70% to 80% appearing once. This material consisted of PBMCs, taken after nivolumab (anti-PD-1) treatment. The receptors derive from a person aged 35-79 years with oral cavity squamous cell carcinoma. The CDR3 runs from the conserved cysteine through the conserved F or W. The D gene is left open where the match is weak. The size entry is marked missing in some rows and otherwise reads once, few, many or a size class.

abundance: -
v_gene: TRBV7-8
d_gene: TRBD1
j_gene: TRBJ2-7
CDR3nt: TGTGCCAGCAGCCTGGGACAGGGGGCCTACGAGCAGTACTTC
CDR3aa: CASSLGQGAYEQYF

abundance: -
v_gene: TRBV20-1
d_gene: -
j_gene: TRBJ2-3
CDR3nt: TGCAGTGCTAGTCACCAGGATACGCAGTATTTT
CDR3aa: CSASHQDTQYF

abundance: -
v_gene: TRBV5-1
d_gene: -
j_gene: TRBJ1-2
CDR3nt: TGCGCCAGCAGCTTGGAGGGACACTATGGCTACACCTTC
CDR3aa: CASSLEGHYGYTF

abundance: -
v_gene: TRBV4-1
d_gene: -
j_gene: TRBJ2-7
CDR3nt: TGCGCCAGCAGCCAGTGGACCGGGACGCCGTCCTACGAGCAGTACTTC
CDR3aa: CASSQWTGTPSYEQYF

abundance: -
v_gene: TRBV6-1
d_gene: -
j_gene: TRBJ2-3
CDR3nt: TGTGCCAGCTTAAGGGAGCCAGATACGCAGTATTTT
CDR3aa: CASLREPDTQYF

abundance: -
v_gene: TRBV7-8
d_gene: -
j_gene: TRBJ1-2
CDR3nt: TGTGCCAGCAGCTTTGTCCCACAGGGCCTCAACTATGGCTACACCTTC
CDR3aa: CASSFVPQGLNYGYTF

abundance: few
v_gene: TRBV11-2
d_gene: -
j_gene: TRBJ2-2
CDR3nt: TGTGCCAGCAGCCGGACAGACACCGGGGAGCTGTTTTTT
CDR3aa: CASSRTDTGELFF

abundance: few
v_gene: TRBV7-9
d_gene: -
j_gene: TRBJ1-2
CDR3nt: TGTGCCAGCAGCTTAGCGTCGGGGTGGGGCTACACCTTC
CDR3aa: CASSLASGWGYTF

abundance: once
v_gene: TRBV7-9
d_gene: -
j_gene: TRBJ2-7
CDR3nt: TGTGCCAGCAGCTCGCCCTATCTCTACGAGCAGTACTTC
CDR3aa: CASSSPYLYEQYF

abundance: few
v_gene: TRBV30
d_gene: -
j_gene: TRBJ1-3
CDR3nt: TGTGCCCTGCAACCCTCCCCTGGAAACACCATATATTTT
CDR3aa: CALQPSPGNTIYF

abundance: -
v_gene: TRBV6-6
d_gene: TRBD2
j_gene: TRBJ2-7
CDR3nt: TGTGCCAGCAGTTATACCCCTAGCGGAGTGAGAATCGAGCAGTACTTC
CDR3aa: CASSYTPSGVRIEQYF

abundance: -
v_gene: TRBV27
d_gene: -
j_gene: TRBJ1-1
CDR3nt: TGTGCCAGCAGTTTTGGGGGGCGTGGGAACACTGAAGCTTTCTTT
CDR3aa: CASSFGGRGNTEAFF

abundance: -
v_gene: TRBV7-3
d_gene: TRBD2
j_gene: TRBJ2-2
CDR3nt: TGTGCCAGCAGCTTAACCGGGAGGGTCGGGGAGCTGTTTTTT
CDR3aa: CASSLTGRVGELFF

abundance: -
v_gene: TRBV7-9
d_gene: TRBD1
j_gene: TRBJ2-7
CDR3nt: TGTGCCAGCAGTCCCGACAGGGGAATCTACGAGCAGTACTTC
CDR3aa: CASSPDRGIYEQYF

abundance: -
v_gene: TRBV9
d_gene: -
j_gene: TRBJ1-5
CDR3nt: TGTGCCAGCAGCCTTAGCGGGGGATCCAATCAGCCCCAGCATTTT
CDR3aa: CASSLSGGSNQPQHF

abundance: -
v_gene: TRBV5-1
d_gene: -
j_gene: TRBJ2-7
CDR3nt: TGCGCCAGCAGCTTTGGGGCCTACGAGCAGTACTTC
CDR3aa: CASSFGAYEQYF

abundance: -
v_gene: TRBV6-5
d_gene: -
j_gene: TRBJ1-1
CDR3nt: TGTGCCAGCAGCTCTACTCAGGGAAACACTGAAGCTTTCTTT
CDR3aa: CASSSTQGNTEAFF

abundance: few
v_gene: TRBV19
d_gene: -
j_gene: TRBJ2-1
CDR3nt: TGTGCCAGTAGTATAGCATACAATGAGCAGTTCTTC
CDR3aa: CASSIAYNEQFF

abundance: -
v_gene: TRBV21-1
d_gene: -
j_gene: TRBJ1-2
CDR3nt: TGTGCCAGCAACCTCTTTGGCAGGGCCTACTTACTCAACTATGGCTACACCTTC
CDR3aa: CASNLFGRAYLLNYGYTF

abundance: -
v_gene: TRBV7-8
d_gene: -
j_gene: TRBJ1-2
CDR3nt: TGTGCCAGCAGACCAGCCGGGGACTATGGCTACACCTTC
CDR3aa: CASRPAGDYGYTF

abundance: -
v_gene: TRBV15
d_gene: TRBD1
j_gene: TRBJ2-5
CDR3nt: TGTGCCACCACTACCGGGACAGGTCAAGAGACCCAGTACTTC
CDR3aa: CATTTGTGQETQYF

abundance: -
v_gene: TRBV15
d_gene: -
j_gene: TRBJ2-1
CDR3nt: TGTGCCACCAGAAGGCGGGGGCCTTACAATGAGCAGTTCTTC
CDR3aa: CATRRRGPYNEQFF

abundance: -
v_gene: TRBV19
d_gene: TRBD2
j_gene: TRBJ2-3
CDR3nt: TGTGCCAGTAGTATAGAGACGGGAGGCGAGAGTACGCAGTATTTT
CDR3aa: CASSIETGGESTQYF

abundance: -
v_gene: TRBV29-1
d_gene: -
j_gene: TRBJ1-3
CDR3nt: TGCAGCGGTACAGGGCAAGGAAACACCATATATTTT
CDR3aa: CSGTGQGNTIYF

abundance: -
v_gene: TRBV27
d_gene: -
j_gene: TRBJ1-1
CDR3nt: TGTGCCAGCAGTTCCGCGGTGGGTGAAGCTTTCTTT
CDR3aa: CASSSAVGEAFF

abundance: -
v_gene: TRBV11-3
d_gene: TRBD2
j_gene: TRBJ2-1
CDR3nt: TGTGCCAGCAGCTTAGGGGACTATCTCAATGAGCAGTTCTTC
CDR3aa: CASSLGDYLNEQFF

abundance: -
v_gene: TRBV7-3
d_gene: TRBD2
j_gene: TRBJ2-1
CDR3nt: TGTGCCAGCAGCCCAACCGCGGGAGGGTCGTGGGAGCAGTTCTTC
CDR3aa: CASSPTAGGSWEQFF

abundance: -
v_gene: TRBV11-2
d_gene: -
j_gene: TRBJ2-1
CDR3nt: TGTGCCAGCAGCTTAGCCGGGCCTAGCAGCAAGGAGCAGTTCTTC
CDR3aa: CASSLAGPSSKEQFF

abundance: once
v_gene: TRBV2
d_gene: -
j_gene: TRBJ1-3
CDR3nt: TGTGCCAGTATGCCGGGCCTTGACAACTCTGGAAACACCATATATTTT
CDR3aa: CASMPGLDNSGNTIYF

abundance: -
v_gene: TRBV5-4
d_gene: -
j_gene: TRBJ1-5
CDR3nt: TGTGCCAGCAGCGTCGGAAATAGCAATCAGCCCCAGCATTTT
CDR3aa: CASSVGNSNQPQHF

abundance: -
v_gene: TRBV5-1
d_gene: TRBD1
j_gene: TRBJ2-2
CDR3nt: TGCGCCAGCAGCACCTCGACAGGGCAGGGGACCGGGGAGCTGTTTTTT
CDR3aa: CASSTSTGQGTGELFF

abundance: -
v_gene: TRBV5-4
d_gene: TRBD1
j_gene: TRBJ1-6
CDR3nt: TGTGCCAGCAGCTTGGGTGGACAGGGGAATTCACCCCTCCACTTT
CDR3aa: CASSLGGQGNSPLHF

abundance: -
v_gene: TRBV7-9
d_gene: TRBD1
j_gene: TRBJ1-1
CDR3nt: TGTGCCAGCAGCGGGCGACAGGGGTGGGGCATGAACACTGAAGCTTTCTTT
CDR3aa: CASSGRQGWGMNTEAFF

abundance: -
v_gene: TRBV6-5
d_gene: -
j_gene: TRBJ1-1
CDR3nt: TGTGCCAGCAGTTCGAATCACAGGGCACAAGAAACTGAAGCTTTCTTT
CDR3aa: CASSSNHRAQETEAFF

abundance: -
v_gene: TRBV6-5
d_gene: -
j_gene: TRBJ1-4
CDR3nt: TGTGCCAGCAGTTACGGTGAAAAACTGTTTTTT
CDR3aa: CASSYGEKLFF

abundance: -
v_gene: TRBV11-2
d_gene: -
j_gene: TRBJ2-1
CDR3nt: TGTGCCAGCAGCCCCTTAGGGCGGGGCCCTAACAATGAGCAGTTCTTC
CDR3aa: CASSPLGRGPNNEQFF

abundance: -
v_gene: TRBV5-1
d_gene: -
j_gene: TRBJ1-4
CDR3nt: TGCGCCAGCAGCTTGGGGCCCACAGGTGAAAAACTGTTTTTT
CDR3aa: CASSLGPTGEKLFF

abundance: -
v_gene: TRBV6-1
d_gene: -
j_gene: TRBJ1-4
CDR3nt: TGTGCCAGCAGTGGACGGTCGGGGAATGAAAAACTGTTTTTT
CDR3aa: CASSGRSGNEKLFF

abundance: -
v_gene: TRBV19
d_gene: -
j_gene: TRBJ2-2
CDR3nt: TGTGCCACCCGCCAGTGGACCGGGGAGCTGTTTTTT
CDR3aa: CATRQWTGELFF

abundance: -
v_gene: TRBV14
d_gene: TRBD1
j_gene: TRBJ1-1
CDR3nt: TGTGCCAGCACCACAGGGGGCGCGTGGAAGACTGAAGCTTTCTTT
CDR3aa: CASTTGGAWKTEAFF

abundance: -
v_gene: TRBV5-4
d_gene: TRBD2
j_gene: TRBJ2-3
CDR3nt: TGTGCCAGCAGCTCGGGACTAGCGGCTACAGATACGCAGTATTTT
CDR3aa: CASSSGLAATDTQYF

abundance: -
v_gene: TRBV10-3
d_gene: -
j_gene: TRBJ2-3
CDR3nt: TGTGCCATCGAGGCTCCGGGCACAGATACGCAGTATTTT
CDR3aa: CAIEAPGTDTQYF

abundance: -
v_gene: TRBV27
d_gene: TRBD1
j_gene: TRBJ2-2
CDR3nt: TGTGCCAGCAAACCGGACAGGGGTCAAGGGGCCTGGACCGGGGAGCTGTTTTTT
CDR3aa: CASKPDRGQGAWTGELFF

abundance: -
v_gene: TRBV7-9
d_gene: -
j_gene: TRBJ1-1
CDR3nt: TGTGCCACCTGGGAGCTACAGGGCGGCACTGAAGCTTTCTTT
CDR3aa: CATWELQGGTEAFF